The 17 T cell receptor beta chains below come from one sample, sequenced in a study of T-cell memory formation after mild COVID-19. Using its own MiXCR run on the 5' RACE reads, TCRdb lists one record per CDR3 protein. The sample consists of some 82,000 distinct CDR3 sequences, roughly 13% of them appearing once. Specimen: PBMCs or a T cell subset sorted from them (not recorded which). The receptor source for this set is a man in his late teens or twenties who had mild COVID-19 (a few samples of this study predate the infection). Cell type and time point are not known.

Only a few counts were recorded for this clonotype. This sequence joins TRBV6-4 and TRBJ2-1, with TRBD1 matching over 10 bases. Germline V gene lookup returns CDR1 MRHNA and CDR2 SNTAGT. CDR3 length: 16 amino acids. The V gene end was trimmed by 3 bases and the J gene end by 8 bases; junction bases not matched to a gene: 10. CDR3 sequence reads: CASSEVGTGVPYEQFF. The CDR3 nucleotides read TGTGCCAGCAGTGAAGTTGGGACAGGGGTTCCTTATGAGCAGTTCTTC.

The CDR3 DNA is TGTGCCACCAGCAGAGCATCGGAACCCACAGATACGCAGTATTTT. It encodes CATSRASEPTDTQYF. The rearrangement joins TRBV15 to TRBJ2-3; D is undetermined. The length of the CDR3 is 15 residues. From germline, CDR1 is LNHNV and CDR2 YYDKDF (reference sequence). Trimming pared 1 base from V and 2 bases from J, leaving 10 bases between.

The chain couples TRBV9 to TRBJ2-1, with TRBD1 matching over 8 bases. The CDR3 covers 15 residues. Germline assignment: CDR1 SGDLS and CDR2 YYNGEE. J gave up 8 bases and V 4 bases, and 11 bases lay outside the gene matches. DNA for the CDR3: TGTGCCAGCAGCCCAGGGGGCATTCGTCTCGATGAGCAGTTCTTC. Protein: CASSPGGIRLDEQFF.

The chain is built from TRBV20-1 and TRBJ2-7; D gene ambiguous. The germline V and J ends were trimmed by 1 base and 3 bases, with 10 bases remaining between them. Germline V gene data show CDR1 as DFQATT and CDR2 as SNEGSKA (reference sequence). This CDR3 is 13 amino acids long. The CDR3 DNA reads as TGCAGTGCTAGAGGACCTTTCAACTACGAGCAGTACTTC. The encoded protein is CSARGPFNYEQYF.

This clonotype was detected a few times. This rearrangement joins TRBV6-4 to TRBJ2-1, with 9 bases lining up with TRBD2. Germline CDR1 is MRHNA and CDR2 is SNTAGT. CDR3 size: 15 residues. The V and J ends lost 0 bases and 7 bases, in that order; junction bases with no gene match: 4. In DNA form, the CDR3 reads TGTGCCAGCAGTGACTCGGCGGGGGGGAATAATGAGCAGTTCTTC. This translates into CASSDSAGGNNEQFF.

The chain combines TRBV27 with TRBJ1-5; D gene uncertain. Deletions cut 3 bases from V and 7 bases from J, with 10 bases between. Germline assignment: CDR1 MNHEY and CDR2 SMNVEV (reference sequence). This CDR3 has 13 amino acids. CDR3 in DNA: TGTGCCAGCAGTTTCAAGGAAGGGCAGCCCCAGCATTTT. Protein product: CASSFKEGQPQHF.

Ten or more counts support this clonotype. This CDR3 is CASSAVRGNEQFF. The DNA for the CDR3 is TGTGCCAGCAGCGCCGTCCGGGGGAATGAGCAGTTCTTC. The gene calls are TRBV7-2 and TRBJ2-1, with D possibly TRBD2 on 6 matching bases. This CDR3 spans 13 amino acids. Germline CDR1 and CDR2: SGHTA and FQGNSA. V was pared by 5 bases and J by 7 bases, with 12 bases between.

This clonotype was recorded many times. The rearrangement joins TRBV7-8 to TRBJ2-1, with 7 positions matching TRBD2. The CDR3 runs to 15 residues. The junction had 8 bases not matched to a gene; V was cut back by 3 bases and J by 6 bases. The V gene's germline CDR1 is SGHVS and CDR2 FQNEAQ. CDR3 DNA sequence: TGTGCCAGCAGCTTCGGGACTACCTTGGGCAATGAGCAGTTCTTC. The encoded protein is CASSFGTTLGNEQFF.

This clonotype was seen more than once but under ten times. The chain employs TRBV10-3 and TRBJ1-1, with D unclear. Germline V lookup: CDR1 ENHRY, CDR2 SYGVKD. There are 14 residues in the CDR3. The ends were cut back, 2 bases at V and 5 bases at J, with 12 bases in the middle. CDR3 nucleotide sequence: TGTGCCATCAGTGAGGACACTTACGGGACTGAAGCTTTCTTT. Its protein is CAISEDTYGTEAFF.

The V and J genes are TRBV7-9 and TRBJ1-4, with D unclear. CDR1 SEHNR and CDR2 FQNEAQ come from the germline V gene (reference sequence). CDR3 length: 14 amino acids. Trimming removed 4 bases from V and 7 bases from J, with 13 bases in between. CDR3 residues: CASSSLGVAEKLFF. CDR3 nucleotides: TGTGCCAGCAGCTCCCTGGGCGTTGCTGAAAAACTGTTTTTT. Drawing the rest from reference TRBV7-9 and TRBJ1-4, the complete variable domain is DTGVSQNPRHKITKRGQNVTFRCDPISEHNRLYWYRQTLGQGPEFLTYFQNEAQLEKSRLLSDRFSAERPKGSFSTLEIQRTEQGDSAMYLCASSSLGVAEKLFFGSGTQLSVL.

This clonotype was detected only a few times. V gene TRBV4-1 combines with J gene TRBJ1-2, with a weak D call TRBD1 (6 bases). The germline CDR1 and CDR2 sequences are MGHRA and YSYEKL. The CDR3 runs to 13 residues. The ends were cut back, 8 bases at V and 8 bases at J, with 18 bases in the middle. This chain's CDR3 is CASWGRTSQGYTF. CDR3 coding DNA: TGCGCCAGCTGGGGGCGGACCTCGCAAGGCTACACCTTC.

CDR3: CASSAPEGTTNEKLFF. CDR3 nucleotide sequence: TGTGCCAGCAGCGCCCCCGAAGGTACAACTAATGAAAAACTGTTTTTT. This chain joins TRBV9 and TRBJ1-4, with D unresolved. This CDR3 spans 16 amino acids. V lost 3 bases and J 0 bases, leaving 12 bases between the germline ends. Germline V lookup: CDR1 SGDLS, CDR2 YYNGEE.

This clonotype was observed a handful of times. V and J are TRBV27 and TRBJ1-2; perhaps TRBD1 as D (6 bases). The CDR3 loop spans 14 amino acids. Trimming left V 6 bases short and J 4 bases short, with 15 bases between. Per the germline V gene, CDR1 is MNHEY and CDR2 is SMNVEV (reference sequence). Here the CDR3 reads CASRAPGATYGYTF. The CDR3 DNA sequence: TGTGCCAGCAGAGCGCCAGGGGCGACCTATGGCTACACCTTC.

The rearrangement joins TRBV11-3 to TRBJ2-3; D may be TRBD2 (5 bases). This CDR3 has 15 amino acids. Germline V lookup: CDR1 SGHNT, CDR2 YENEEA. The V gene lost 4 bases and the J gene lost 2 bases, with 13 bases spanning the gap. The CDR3 sequence: CASSSHRTDTDTQYF. CDR3 nucleotide sequence: TGTGCCAGCAGCTCGCATCGGACTGACACAGATACGCAGTATTTT.

This chain uses TRBV4-1 with TRBJ2-7; TRBD1 agrees at 8 bases. The ends lost 4 bases at V and 0 bases at J; junction bases unmatched: 8. CDR1 is MGHRA, CDR2 YSYEKL, per germline. The CDR3 extends over 16 amino acids. The CDR3 reads CASSLVVGQGSYEQYF. In DNA form, the CDR3 reads TGCGCCAGCAGCCTAGTAGTTGGACAGGGCTCCTACGAGCAGTACTTC.

The gene calls are TRBV20-1 and TRBJ2-7; D unclear. Trimming removed 0 bases at V and 0 bases at J, with 6 bases between. Germline V gene lookup returns CDR1 DFQATT and CDR2 SNEGSKA (reference sequence). The CDR3 spans 13 residues. The CDR3 is CSARERHSYEQYV. In nucleotides, the CDR3 is TGCAGTGCTAGAGAGCGGCACTCCTACGAGCAGTACGTC.

The chain has TRBV12-3 or TRBV12-4 and TRBJ2-3; 9 bases are a match to TRBD2. The CDR3 runs to 15 residues. The V and J ends lost 10 bases and 2 bases, in that order; junction bases with no gene match: 10. The CDR3 DNA is TGTGCCACCGGGGCTAGCGGGGAAAACACAGATACGCAGTATTTT. Amino acids: CATGASGENTDTQYF.